The clone carrying this T cell receptor (beta chain) occurred a few times. Sequencing was performed with immunoSEQ multiplex PCR; in TCRdb, only in-frame clones are kept and a portion is missing. Of 6,000 or so clones in the sample, roughly 41% were seen once. These data come from a study of T cells in localized non-small cell lung cancer. Germline V gene lookup returns CDR1 SGHNT and CDR2 YENEEA. With 1 base clipped from V and 7 bases from J, the junction kept 8 bases outside the gene matches. There are 16 residues in the CDR3. The source was lung tumor tissue, collected before any cancer treatment. The chain carries TRBV11-3 and TRBJ2-5; 11 bases align to TRBD2. The TCR sequence derives from a woman aged 40-75 years with stage II squamous cell lung carcinoma. Here the CDR3 DNA reads TGTGCCAGCAGCTTAGTCTTAGCGGGAGGGCTTCCGACCCAGTACTTC. It yields the protein CASSLVLAGGLPTQYF.